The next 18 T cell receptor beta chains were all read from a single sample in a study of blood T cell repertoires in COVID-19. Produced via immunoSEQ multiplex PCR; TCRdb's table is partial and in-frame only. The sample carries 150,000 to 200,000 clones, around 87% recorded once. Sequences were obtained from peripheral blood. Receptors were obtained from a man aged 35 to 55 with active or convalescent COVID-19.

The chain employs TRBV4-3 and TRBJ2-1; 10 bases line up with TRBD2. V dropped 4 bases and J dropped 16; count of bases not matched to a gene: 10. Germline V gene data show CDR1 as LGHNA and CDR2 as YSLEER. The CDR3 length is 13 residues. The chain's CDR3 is CASSLKERGGTFF. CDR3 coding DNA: TGCGCCAGCAGCCTAAAGGAGCGGGGGGGCACCTTCTTC.

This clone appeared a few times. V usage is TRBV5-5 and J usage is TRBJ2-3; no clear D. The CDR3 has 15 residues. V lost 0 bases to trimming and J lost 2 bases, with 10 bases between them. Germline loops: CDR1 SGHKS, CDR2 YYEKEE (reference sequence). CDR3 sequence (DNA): TGTGCCAGCAGCTTGGCCCCGGTTCTCACAGATACGCAGTATTTT. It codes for CASSLAPVLTDTQYF. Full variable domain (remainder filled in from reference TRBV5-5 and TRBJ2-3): DAGVTQSPTHLIKTRGQQVTLRCSPISGHKSVSWYQQVLGQGPQFIFQYYEKEERGRGNFPDRFSARQFPNYSSELNVNALLLGDSALYLCASSLAPVLTDTQYFGPGTRLTVL.

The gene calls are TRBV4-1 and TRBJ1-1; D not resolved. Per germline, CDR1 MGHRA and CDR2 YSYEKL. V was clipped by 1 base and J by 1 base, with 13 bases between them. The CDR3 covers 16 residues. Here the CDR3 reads CASSQGVTEKNTEAFF. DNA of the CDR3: TGCGCCAGCAGCCAAGGCGTAACAGAGAAGAACACTGAAGCTTTCTTT.

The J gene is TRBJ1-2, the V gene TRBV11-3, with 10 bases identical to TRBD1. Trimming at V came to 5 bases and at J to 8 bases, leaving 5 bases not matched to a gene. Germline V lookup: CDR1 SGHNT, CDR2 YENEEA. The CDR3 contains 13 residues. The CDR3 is CASSADRGLGYTF. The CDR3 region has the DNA TGTGCCAGCAGCGCCGACAGGGGGCTCGGCTACACCTTC.

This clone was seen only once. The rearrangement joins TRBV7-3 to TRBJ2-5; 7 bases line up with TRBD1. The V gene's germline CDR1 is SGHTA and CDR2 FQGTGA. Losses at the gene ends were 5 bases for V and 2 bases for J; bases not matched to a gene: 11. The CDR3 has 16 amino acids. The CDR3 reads CASSPLPTGEQETQYF. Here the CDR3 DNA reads TGTGCCAGCAGCCCCTTACCCACAGGGGAACAAGAGACCCAGTACTTC. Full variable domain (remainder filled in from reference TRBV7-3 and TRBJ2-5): GAGVSQTPSNKVTEKGKYVELRCDPISGHTALYWYRQSLGQGPEFLIYFQGTGAADDSGLPNDRFFAVRPEGSVSTLKIQRTERGDSAVYLCASSPLPTGEQETQYFGPGTRLLVL.

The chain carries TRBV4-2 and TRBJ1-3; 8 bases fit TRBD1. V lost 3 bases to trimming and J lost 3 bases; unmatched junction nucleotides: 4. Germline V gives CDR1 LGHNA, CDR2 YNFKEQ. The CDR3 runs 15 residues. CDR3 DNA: TGTGCCAGCAGCCAGCAAGACAGGGGTGGAAACACCATATATTTT. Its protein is CASSQQDRGGNTIYF.

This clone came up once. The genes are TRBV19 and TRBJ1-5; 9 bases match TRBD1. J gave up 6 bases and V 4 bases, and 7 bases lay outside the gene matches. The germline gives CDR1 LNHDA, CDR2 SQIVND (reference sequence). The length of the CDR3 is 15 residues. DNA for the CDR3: TGTGCCAGTAGTACCGGACAGGGGCGGCCTCAGCCCCAGCATTTT. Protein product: CASSTGQGRPQPQHF.

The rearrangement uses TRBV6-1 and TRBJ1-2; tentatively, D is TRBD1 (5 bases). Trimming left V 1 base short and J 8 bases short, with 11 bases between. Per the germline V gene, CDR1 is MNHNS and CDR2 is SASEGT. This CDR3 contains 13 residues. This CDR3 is CASSEVGRGGYTF. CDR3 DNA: TGTGCCAGCAGTGAAGTGGGGAGGGGAGGCTACACCTTC.

The CDR3 loop is CASSVATTNEKLFF. DNA of the CDR3: TGTGCCAGCAGTGTGGCAACAACTAATGAAAAACTGTTTTTT. V gene TRBV2 combines with J gene TRBJ1-4; D gene ambiguous. V was clipped by 4 bases and J by 0 bases, with 6 bases between them. CDR1 is SNHLY and CDR2 is FYNNEI in the germline V gene. The length of the CDR3 is 14 residues.

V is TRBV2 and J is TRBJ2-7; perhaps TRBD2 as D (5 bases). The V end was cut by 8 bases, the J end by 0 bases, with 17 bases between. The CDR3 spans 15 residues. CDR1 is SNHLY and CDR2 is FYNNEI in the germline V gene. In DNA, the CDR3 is TGTGCCAGCGTCCGAGGGCTGGCCAGCTCCTACGAGCAGTACTTC. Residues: CASVRGLASSYEQYF.

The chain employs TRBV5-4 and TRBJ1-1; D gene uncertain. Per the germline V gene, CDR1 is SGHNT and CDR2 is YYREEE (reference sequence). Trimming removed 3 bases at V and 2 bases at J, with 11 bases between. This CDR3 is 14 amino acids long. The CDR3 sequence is CASSSRGVNTEAFF. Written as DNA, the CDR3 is TGTGCCAGCAGCTCACGCGGGGTAAACACTGAAGCTTTCTTT.

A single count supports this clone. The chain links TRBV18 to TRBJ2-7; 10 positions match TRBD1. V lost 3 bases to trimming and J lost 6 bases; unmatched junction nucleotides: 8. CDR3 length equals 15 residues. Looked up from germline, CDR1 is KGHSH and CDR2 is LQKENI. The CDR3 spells CASSPRGTGAGEQYF. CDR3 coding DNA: TGTGCCAGCTCACCCCGGGGGACAGGGGCTGGCGAGCAGTACTTC.

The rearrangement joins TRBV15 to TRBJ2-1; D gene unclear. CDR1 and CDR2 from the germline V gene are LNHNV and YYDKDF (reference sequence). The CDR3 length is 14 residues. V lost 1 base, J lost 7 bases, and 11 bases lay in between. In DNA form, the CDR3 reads TGTGCCACCAGCAGAGTTACACTACTTAATGAGCAGTTCTTC. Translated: CATSRVTLLNEQFF.

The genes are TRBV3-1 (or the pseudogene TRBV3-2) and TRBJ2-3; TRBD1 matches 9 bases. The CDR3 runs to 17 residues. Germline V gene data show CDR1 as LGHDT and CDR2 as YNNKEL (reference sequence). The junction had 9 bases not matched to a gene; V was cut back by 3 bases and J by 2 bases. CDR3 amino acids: CASSQPTGTGNTDTQYF. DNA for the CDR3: TGTGCCAGCAGCCAGCCCACCGGGACAGGGAACACAGATACGCAGTATTTT.

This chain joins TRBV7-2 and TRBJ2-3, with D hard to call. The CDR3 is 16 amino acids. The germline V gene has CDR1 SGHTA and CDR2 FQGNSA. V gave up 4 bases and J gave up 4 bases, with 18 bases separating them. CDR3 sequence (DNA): TGTGCCAGCAGCTCCCTGCGCCCCGGCGGATCAGATACGCAGTATTTT. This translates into CASSSLRPGGSDTQYF.

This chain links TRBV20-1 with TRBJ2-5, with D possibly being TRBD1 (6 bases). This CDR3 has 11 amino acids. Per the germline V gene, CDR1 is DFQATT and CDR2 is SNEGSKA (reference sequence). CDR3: CKLDRSNGQYF. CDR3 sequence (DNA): TGCAAGCTCGACAGGTCGAATGGCCAGTACTTC.

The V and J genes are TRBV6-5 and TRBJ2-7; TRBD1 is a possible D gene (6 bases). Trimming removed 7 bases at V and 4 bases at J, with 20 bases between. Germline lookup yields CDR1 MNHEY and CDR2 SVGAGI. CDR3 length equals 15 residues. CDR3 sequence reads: CASTSLGAEAYEQYF. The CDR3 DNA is TGTGCCAGCACCTCGTTGGGGGCCGAGGCTTACGAGCAGTACTTC.

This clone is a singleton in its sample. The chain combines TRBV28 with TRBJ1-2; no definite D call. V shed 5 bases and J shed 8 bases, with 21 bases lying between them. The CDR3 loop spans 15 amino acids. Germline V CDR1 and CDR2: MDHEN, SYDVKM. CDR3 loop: CASSQILDFPGGYTF. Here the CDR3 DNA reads TGTGCCAGCAGTCAGATCCTGGACTTCCCGGGGGGCTACACCTTC.